This TCR beta chain is from a study of blood T cell repertoires in COVID-19 (dated by TCRdb to 2018 to 2020). With regard to the full study: Samples covering the acute and convalescent phases of COVID-19 were provided by collaborators in the United States, Italy and Spain. The samples were drawn from the first 160 participants of the ongoing ImmuneRACE study and from 1,254 subjects provided by 6 global collaborators. HLA class I and class II types, where available, came from metadata supplied by the sample provider rather than from assay-based typing. Sample metadata almost always included a de-identified subject ID, COVID-19 status, age in years and sex. The repertoires were released in a freely available public database meant as a resource for research on the immune response to SARS-CoV-2. The prospective study material was composed of cDNA or gDNA derived from T cells, B-cell-depleted T cells, or PBMCs. Deeply sampled blood TCRbeta repertoires from subjects exposed to, actively infected with, or recovered from COVID-19 were included in the dataset. Overall study outcomes, separate from this receptor: The quantity of clinical and demographic metadata differed by source and by participant and was supplied without curation.

The CDR3 goes from the cysteine to the phenylalanine over 19 residues. The DNA shown is the 57-base CDR3, in frame from base 1. CDR1 LGHNT and CDR2 FRNRAP were looked up in the germline V gene. Clipping removes 3 bases from V and 3 bases from J, with 9 as the unmatched junction base count. TCRbeta CDR3 regions were amplified from genomic DNA by means of the immunoSEQ Assay, a bias-controlled multiplex PCR. As for how the authors treated the data: Within the assay, amplification of reference gene primers was used to estimate how many nucleated cells each sample contained. To quantify the absolute abundance of each unique TCRbeta CDR3 rearrangement, sequence reads were collapsed and filtered. Productive Simpson clonality was computed per sample as the square root of Simpson's diversity index over productive rearrangements. Drawn from immuneACCESS, this table holds only the in-frame rearrangements with V and J called that TCRdb kept. Clones are partly lost; checked studies trace under half to an unresolved V gene and leave the rest unexplained. V, J and clone size are those of that table, while D and trimming were read from the DNA. The sample table holds some 190,000 clones, of which approximately 84% were seen once. Together, the top ten hold approximately 3% of the sample.

With respect to this clone: No antigen is known for it. Within one base of it there is no much larger clone, and no base qualities were kept.

Participants in the prospective study were enrolled through a virtual design, were aged roughly 18 to 100 years, and lived in fewer than 30 United States geographic areas. To assign participants to cohorts, the prospective study relied on clinical history that participants themselves reported in a screening survey and a study questionnaire. For ImmuneRACE Cohort 3, a participant was defined as recovered based on two consecutive negative NP/OP PCR tests, clearance by a healthcare professional, or resolution of symptoms. Mobile phlebotomists in the prospective study collected whole blood, serum and a nasopharyngeal or oropharyngeal swab from every participant. Prospective study participants could optionally give additional blood draws and questionnaires over an approximately two-month period. Blood samples from the prospective study were shipped frozen or at room temperature prior to DNA extraction.

Specimen: PBMCs or T cells enriched from blood (not recorded which). The V gene is TRBV12-5 and the J gene is TRBJ2-3, and 16 junction bases match TRBD2. This receptor was taken from a woman in her thirties who had recovered from COVID-19. The CDR3 reads as follows: CASGFGPGLAGGPTDTQYF. Here is the DNA: TGTGCTAGTGGTTTCGGCCCGGGACTAGCGGGGGGGCCGACAGATACGCAGTATTTT. Here the CDR3 is joined to the reference TRBV12-5 and TRBJ2-3 genes, and the full variable domain is: DARVTQTPRHKVTEMGQEVTMRCQPILGHNTVFWYRQTMMQGLELLAYFRNRAPLDDSGMPKDRFSAEMPDATLATLKIQPSEPRDSAVYFCASGFGPGLAGGPTDTQYFGPGTRLTVL.